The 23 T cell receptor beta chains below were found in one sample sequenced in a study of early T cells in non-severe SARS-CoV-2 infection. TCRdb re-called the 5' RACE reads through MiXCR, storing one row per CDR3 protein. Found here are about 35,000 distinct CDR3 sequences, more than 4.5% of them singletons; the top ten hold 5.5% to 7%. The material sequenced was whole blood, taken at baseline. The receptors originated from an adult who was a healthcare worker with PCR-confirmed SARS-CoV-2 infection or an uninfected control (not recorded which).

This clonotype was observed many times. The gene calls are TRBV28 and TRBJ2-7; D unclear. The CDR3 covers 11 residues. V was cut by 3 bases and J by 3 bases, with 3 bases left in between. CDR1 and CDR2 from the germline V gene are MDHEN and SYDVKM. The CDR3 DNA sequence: TGTGCCAGCAGTTTCGGCTACGAGCAGTACGTC. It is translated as CASSFGYEQYV.

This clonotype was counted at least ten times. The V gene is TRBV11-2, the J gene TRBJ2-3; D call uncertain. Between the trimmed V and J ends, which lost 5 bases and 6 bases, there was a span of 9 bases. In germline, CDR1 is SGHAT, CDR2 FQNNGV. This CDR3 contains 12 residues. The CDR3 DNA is TGTGCCAGCAGCCCATTTGGGGATACGCAGTATTTT. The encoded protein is CASSPFGDTQYF.

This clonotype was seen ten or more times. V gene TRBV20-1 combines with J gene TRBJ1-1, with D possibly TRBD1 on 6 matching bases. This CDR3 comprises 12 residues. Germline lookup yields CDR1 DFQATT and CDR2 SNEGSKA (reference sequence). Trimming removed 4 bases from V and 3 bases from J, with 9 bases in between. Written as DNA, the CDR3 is TGCAGTGCTAACAGGGCGGACACTGAAGCTTTCTTT. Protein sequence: CSANRADTEAFF.

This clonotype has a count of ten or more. CDR3 sequence reads: CASSPQDTQYF. CDR3 bases: TGTGCCAGCTCACCACAAGATACGCAGTATTTT. The V and J genes are TRBV18 and TRBJ2-3, with D uncertain. The CDR3 sequence is 11 residues long. In germline, CDR1 is KGHSH, CDR2 LQKENI. Trimming stripped 1 base from V and 5 bases from J, with 1 base between.

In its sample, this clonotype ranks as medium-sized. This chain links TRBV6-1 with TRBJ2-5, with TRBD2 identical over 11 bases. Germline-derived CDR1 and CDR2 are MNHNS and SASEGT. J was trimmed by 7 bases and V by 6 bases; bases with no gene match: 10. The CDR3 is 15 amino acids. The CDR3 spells CASRTSGISEGTQYF. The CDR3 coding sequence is TGTGCCAGCAGGACTAGCGGGATATCGGAGGGGACCCAGTACTTC.

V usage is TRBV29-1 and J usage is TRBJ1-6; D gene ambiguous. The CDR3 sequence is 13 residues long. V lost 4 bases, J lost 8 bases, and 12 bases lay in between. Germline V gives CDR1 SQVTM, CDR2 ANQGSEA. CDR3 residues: CSVALGADSPLHF. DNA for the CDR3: TGCAGCGTTGCCTTGGGCGCTGATTCACCCCTCCACTTT.

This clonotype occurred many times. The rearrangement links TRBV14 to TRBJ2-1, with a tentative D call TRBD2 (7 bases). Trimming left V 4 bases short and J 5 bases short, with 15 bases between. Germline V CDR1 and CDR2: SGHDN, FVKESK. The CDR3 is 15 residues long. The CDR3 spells CASSRGGTINNEQFF. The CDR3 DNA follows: TGTGCCAGCAGCCGAGGGGGGACTATTAACAATGAGCAGTTCTTC.

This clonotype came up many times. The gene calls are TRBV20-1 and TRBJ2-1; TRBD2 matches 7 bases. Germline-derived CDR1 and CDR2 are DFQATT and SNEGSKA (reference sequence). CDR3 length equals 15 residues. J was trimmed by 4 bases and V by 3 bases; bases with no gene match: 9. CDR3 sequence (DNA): TGCAGTGCTAGGGGTATAGCGGGCGGTTACAATGAGCAGTTCTTC. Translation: CSARGIAGGYNEQFF.

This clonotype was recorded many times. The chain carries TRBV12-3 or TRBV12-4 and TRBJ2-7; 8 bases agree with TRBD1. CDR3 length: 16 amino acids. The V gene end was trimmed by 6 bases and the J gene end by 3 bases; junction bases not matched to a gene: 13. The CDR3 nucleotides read TGTGCCAGCAGCTTCTATGGACCGGGACAGGACTACGAGCAGTACTTC. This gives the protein CASSFYGPGQDYEQYF.

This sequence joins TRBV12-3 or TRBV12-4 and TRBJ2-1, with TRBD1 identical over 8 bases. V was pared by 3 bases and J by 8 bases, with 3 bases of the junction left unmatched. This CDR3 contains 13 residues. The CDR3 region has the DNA TGTGCCAGCAGTTTGGCAGGGGGCTATGAGCAGTTCTTC. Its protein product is CASSLAGGYEQFF.

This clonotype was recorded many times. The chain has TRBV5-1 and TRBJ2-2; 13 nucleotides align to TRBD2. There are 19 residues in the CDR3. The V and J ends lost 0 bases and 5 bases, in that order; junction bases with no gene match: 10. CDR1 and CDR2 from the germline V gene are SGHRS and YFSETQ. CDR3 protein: CASSLALWTSGGKTGELFF. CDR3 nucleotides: TGCGCCAGCAGCTTGGCCCTTTGGACTAGCGGGGGAAAGACCGGGGAGCTGTTTTTT.

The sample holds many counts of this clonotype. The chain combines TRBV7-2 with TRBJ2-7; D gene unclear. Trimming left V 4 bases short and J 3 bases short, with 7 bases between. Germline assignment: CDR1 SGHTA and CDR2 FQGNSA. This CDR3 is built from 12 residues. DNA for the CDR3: TGTGCCAGCAGCTCCATAGGCTACGAGCAGTACTTC. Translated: CASSSIGYEQYF. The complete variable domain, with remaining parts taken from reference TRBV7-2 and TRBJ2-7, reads GAGVSQSPSNKVTEKGKDVELRCDPISGHTALYWYRQSLGQGLEFLIYFQGNSAPDKSGLPSDRFSAERTGGSVSTLTIQRTQQEDSAVYLCASSSIGYEQYFGPGTRLTVT.

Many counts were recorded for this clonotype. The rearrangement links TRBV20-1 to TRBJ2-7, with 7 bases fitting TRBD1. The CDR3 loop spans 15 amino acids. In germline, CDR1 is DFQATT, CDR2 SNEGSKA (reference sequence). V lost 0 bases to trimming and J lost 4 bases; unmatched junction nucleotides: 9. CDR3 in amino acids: CSARDMTGINYEQYF. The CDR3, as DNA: TGCAGTGCTAGAGATATGACAGGGATTAATTACGAGCAGTACTTC.

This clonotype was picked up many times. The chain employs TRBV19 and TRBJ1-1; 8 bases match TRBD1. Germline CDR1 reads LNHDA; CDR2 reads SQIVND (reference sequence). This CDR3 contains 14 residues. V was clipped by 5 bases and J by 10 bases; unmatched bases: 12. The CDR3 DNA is TGTGCCAGTAGTGGTACAGGGGGTCTAATAGGAGCTTTCTTT. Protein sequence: CASSGTGGLIGAFF.

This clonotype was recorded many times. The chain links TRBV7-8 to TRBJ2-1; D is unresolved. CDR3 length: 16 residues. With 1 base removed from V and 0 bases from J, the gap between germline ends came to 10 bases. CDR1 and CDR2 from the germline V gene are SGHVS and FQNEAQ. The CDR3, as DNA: TGTGCCAGCAGCTTAGTGGCCACCAGCTCCTACAATGAGCAGTTCTTC. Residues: CASSLVATSSYNEQFF.

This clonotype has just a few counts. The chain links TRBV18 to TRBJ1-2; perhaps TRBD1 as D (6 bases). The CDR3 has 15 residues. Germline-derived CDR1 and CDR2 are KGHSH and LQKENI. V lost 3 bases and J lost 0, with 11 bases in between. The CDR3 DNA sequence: TGTGCCAGCTCACCTGTACAGGGATCTAACTATGGCTACACCTTC. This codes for CASSPVQGSNYGYTF.

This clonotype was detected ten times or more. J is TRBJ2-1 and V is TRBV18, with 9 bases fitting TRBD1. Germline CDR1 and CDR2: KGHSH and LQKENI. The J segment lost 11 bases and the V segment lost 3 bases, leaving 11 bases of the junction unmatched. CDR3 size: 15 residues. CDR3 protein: CASSPLDRGTTKQFF. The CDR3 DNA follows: TGTGCCAGCTCACCGCTGGACAGGGGTACCACAAAGCAGTTCTTC.

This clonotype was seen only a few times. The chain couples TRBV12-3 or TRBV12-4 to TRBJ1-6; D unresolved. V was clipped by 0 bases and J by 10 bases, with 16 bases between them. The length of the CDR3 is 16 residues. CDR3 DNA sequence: TGTGCCAGCAGTTTAGCCGGCCGGGGTTTAAGCTCACCCCTCCACTTT. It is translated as CASSLAGRGLSSPLHF.

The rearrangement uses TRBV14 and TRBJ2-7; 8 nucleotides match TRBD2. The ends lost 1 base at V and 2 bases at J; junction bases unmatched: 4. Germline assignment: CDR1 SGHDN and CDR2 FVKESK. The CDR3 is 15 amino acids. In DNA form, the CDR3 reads TGTGCCAGCAGCCAAGGAGCGGGGGAGGCCTACGAGCAGTACTTC. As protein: CASSQGAGEAYEQYF. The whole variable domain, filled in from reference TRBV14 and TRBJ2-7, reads EAGVTQFPSHSVIEKGQTVTLRCDPISGHDNLYWYRRVMGKEIKFLLHFVKESKQDESGMPNNRFLAERTGGTYSTLKVQPAELEDSGVYFCASSQGAGEAYEQYFGPGTRLTVT.

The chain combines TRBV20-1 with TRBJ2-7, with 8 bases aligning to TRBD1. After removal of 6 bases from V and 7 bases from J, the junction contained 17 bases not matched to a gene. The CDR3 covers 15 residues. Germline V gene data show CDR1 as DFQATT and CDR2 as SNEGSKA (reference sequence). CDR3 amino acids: CSAPRGTGSGLEQYF. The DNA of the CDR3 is TGCAGTGCGCCCCGTGGGACAGGAAGTGGGCTGGAGCAGTACTTC.

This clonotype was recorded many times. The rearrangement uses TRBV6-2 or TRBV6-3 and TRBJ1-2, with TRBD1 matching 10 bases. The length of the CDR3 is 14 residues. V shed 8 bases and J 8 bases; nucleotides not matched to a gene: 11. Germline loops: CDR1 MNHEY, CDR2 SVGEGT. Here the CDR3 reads CASGRTGGYAGYTF. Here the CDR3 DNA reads TGTGCCAGCGGCAGGACAGGGGGATACGCGGGCTACACCTTC.

This CDR3 reads CASSLASASGSGEQYV. CDR3 DNA sequence: TGTGCCAGCAGCTTAGCCAGTGCCAGCGGGAGCGGCGAGCAGTACGTC. The J gene is TRBJ2-7, the V gene TRBV13, with 8 bases lining up with TRBD2. J gave up 6 bases and V 1 base, and 11 bases lay outside the gene matches. Germline values: CDR1 PRHDT, CDR2 FYEKMQ (reference sequence). The CDR3 runs 16 residues.

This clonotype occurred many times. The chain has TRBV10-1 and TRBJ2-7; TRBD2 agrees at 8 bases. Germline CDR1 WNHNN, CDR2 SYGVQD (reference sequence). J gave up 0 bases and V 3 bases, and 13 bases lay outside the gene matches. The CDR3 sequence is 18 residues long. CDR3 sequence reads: CASSDPGGARGSSYEQYV. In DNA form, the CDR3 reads TGCGCCAGCAGTGACCCCGGGGGGGCGAGAGGAAGCTCCTACGAGCAGTACGTC.